This TCR beta chain was sequenced for a study of T cell repertoires in ileal Crohn's disease. CDR1 MNHEY and CDR2 SVGAGI come from the germline V gene. The CDR3 sequence is 15 residues long. Trimming took 1 base from V and 3 from J; bases not matched to a gene: 5. The data were produced by immunoSEQ multiplex PCR, yet TCRdb's version contains in-frame clones alone and is incomplete. The sample includes around 14,000 clones, less than 85% seen only once; the top ten take 4% to 4.5%. This clone was counted between two and nine times. This chain uses TRBV6-5 with TRBJ2-7; 8 nucleotides match TRBD2. Material: ileal tissue. The origin of this receptor is an adult with Crohn's disease. CDR3 region: CASSYFLSGGYEQYF. The CDR3 DNA sequence: TGTGCCAGCAGTTACTTCTTGAGCGGGGGCTACGAGCAGTACTTC.